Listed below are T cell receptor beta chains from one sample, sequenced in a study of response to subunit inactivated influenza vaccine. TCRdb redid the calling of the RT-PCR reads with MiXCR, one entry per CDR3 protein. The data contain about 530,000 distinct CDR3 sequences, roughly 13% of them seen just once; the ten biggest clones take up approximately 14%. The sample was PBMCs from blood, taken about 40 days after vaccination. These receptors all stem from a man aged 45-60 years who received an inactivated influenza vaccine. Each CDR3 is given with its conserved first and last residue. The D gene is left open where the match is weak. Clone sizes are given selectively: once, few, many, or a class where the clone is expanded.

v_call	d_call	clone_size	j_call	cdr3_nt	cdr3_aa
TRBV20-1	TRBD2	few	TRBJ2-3	TGCGGAGGCCCCCGAGCGGGGTCCAAAGATACGCAGTATTTT	CGGPRAGSKDTQYF
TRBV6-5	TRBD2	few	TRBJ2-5	TGTGCCAGCAGTCACGGACTAGCGAAAGAGACCCAGTACTTC	CASSHGLAKETQYF
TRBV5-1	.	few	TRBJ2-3	TGCGCCAGCAGCTTGGCCGGGTTGCGGAAGGATACGCAGTATTTT	CASSLAGLRKDTQYF
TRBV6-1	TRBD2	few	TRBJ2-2	TGTGCCAGCAGCAGCCATAGCGGGAGGGTGTACACCGGGGAGCTGTTTTTT	CASSSHSGRVYTGELFF
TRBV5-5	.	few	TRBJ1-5	TGTGCCAGCAGCTTGTGGGTAGGGCAGCCCCAGCATTTT	CASSLWVGQPQHF
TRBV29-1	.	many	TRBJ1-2	TGCAGCGTTGACTTGCAGGGAAACTATGGCTACACCTTC	CSVDLQGNYGYTF
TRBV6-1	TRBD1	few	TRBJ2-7	TGTGCCAGCAGTGAACTCGCTTTGGGTAGACAGGGGTTTTCCTACGAGCAGTACTTC	CASSELALGRQGFSYEQYF
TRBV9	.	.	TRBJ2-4	TGTGCCAGCAGCCCTACTATCACTCCAGGGAGGGACAGGGCCAAAAACATTCAGTACTTC	CASSPTITPGRDRAKNIQYF
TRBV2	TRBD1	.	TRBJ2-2	TGTGCCAGCAGCCCCCGGACAGGGATGTTATTCGGGGAGCTGTTTTTT	CASSPRTGMLFGELFF
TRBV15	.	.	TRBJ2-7	TGTGCCACCAGCCCTCTTGAGGGACCCCTGTACTTC	CATSPLEGPLYF
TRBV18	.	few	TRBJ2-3	TGTGCCAGCTCACCCAGGGCAGGGACAGATACGCAGTATTTT	CASSPRAGTDTQYF
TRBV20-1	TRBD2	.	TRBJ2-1	TGCTGTGCTAGAGGAAGAGGGACTAGCGGCCTTTCGGAGCAGTTCTTC	CCARGRGTSGLSEQFF
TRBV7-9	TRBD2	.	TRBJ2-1	TGTGCCAGCAGCGCCTCGACTAGCGTCAATGAGCAGTTCTTC	CASSASTSVNEQFF
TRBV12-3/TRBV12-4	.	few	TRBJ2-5	TGTGCCAGCAGTTTCGCGTGGGAAGAGACCCAGTACTTC	CASSFAWEETQYF
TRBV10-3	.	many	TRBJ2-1	TGTGCCATCAGTGATACGGACAATGAGCAGTTCTTC	CAISDTDNEQFF
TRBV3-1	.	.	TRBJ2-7	TGTGCCAGCAGCCAAGAAGAAGGGCCAACCTACGAGCAGTACTTC	CASSQEEGPTYEQYF
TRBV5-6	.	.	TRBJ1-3	TGTGCCAGCAGCTTGAATTTGGGGGGGCCTACCTCTGGAAACACCATATATTTT	CASSLNLGGPTSGNTIYF
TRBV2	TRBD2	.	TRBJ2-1	TGTGCCAGCAGTGACCAACAAATAGCGGGGGGGCCAGGTGAGCAGTTCTTC	CASSDQQIAGGPGEQFF
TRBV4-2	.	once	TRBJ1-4	TGTGCCAGGAGCCCTTTGGGGGGACGGACTAATGAAAAACTGTTTTTT	CARSPLGGRTNEKLFF
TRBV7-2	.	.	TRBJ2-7	TGTGCCAGCAGCTTAGATAGGGGACGGGTCTACGAGCAGTACTTC	CASSLDRGRVYEQYF
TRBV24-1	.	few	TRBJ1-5	TGTGCCACCAGTGATTTGCACAGCAATCAGCCCCAGCATTTT	CATSDLHSNQPQHF
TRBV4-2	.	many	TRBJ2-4	TGTGCCAGCAGCCAAGAGGCGGGGGCCAAAAACATTCAGTACTTC	CASSQEAGAKNIQYF
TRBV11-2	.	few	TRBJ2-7	TGTGCCAGCAGCTCGACGGGGCCGGGTAACGAGCAGTACTTC	CASSSTGPGNEQYF
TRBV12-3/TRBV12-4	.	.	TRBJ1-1	TGTGCCAGCAGTTTAGCGGTTCAGGTTGAAGCTTTCTTT	CASSLAVQVEAFF
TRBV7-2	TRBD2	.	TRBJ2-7	TGTGCCAGCAGCTCTACCCGGGGGGGGCCTAGTTCCTACGAGCAGTACTTC	CASSSTRGGPSSYEQYF
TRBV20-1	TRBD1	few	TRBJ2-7	TGCAGTGCTAGAACTCACACCGGGACAGGTTACTACGAGCAGTACTTC	CSARTHTGTGYYEQYF
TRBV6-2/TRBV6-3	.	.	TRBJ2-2	TGTGCCAGCAGACGAAGTAGCGGATCGAACACCGGGGAGCTGTTTTTT	CASRRSSGSNTGELFF
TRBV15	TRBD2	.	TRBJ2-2	TGTGCCACCACATCAGGAAGCGGGGGGGTCCCTCTGTTTTTT	CATTSGSGGVPLFF
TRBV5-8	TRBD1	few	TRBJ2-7	TGTGCCAGCAGCACGGACAGGGGGCTCTCCTACGAGCAGTACTTC	CASSTDRGLSYEQYF
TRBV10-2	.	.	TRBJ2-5	TGCGCCAGCAGTGAGTCGTTCATGGGGGGCGCTGAGACCCAGTACTTC	CASSESFMGGAETQYF
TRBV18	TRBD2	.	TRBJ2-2	TGTGCCAGCTCACCGACCCTAGCGGGAGTGAACGGGGAGCTGTTTTTT	CASSPTLAGVNGELFF
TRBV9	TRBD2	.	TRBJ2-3	TGTGCCAGCAGCGTAGCAGGGCTAGCGGGAGTAGATACGCAGTATTTT	CASSVAGLAGVDTQYF
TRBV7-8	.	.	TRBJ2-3	TGTGCCAGCACTAAGGGGGGCAGCACAGATACGCAGTATTTT	CASTKGGSTDTQYF
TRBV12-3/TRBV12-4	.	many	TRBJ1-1	TGTGCCAGCAGTTTTCAGGGTCGCACTGAAGCTTTCTTT	CASSFQGRTEAFF
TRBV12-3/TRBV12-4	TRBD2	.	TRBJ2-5	TGTGCCGGGAGGGGCGAGACCCAGTACTTC	CAGRGETQYF
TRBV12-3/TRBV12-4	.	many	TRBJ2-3	TGTGCCAGCAGAGGACTGAGCACAGATACGCAGTATTTT	CASRGLSTDTQYF
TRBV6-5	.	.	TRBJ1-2	TGTGCCAGCAGTTACCAGGACACCTACTTAGGGAACTATGGCTACACCTTC	CASSYQDTYLGNYGYTF
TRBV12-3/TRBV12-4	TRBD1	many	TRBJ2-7	TGTGCCAGCAGTTTCCAGACAGGGCCCTACGAGCAGTACTTC	CASSFQTGPYEQYF
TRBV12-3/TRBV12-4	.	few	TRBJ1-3	TGTGCCAGCAGTTCACCACAGGGACGTGGAAACACCATATATTTT	CASSSPQGRGNTIYF
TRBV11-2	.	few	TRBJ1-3	TGTGCCAGCAGCTTGGCGTCTAATGGCGGAAACACCATATATTTT	CASSLASNGGNTIYF
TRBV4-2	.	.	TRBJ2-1	TGTGCCAGCAGCCCCTGGGACGGATTCAATGAGCAGTTCTTC	CASSPWDGFNEQFF
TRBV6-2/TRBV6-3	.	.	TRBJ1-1	TGTGCCAGCAGCTCCCTACCGGCGGGCACTGAAGCTTTCTTT	CASSSLPAGTEAFF
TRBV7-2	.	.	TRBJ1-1	TGTGCCAGCAGCTCCCTGACAGACGGTGAAGCTTTCTTT	CASSSLTDGEAFF